This section outlines one T cell receptor (beta chain) sequence together with its context. Its antigen is still unknown. No base-level quality is on record; no much larger clone is a single base apart. TCR beta CDR3 regions were amplified from RNA transcripts. The TCR CDR3 was subjected to a first round of RT-PCR using the HTBI primer set and the Qiagen OneStep RT-PCR kit. The libraries were constructed in a second round of multiplex PCR and then size-selected and purified. Libraries were sequenced paired-end with 100 bp reads on an Illumina HiSeq2000. The authors processed their data as follows. SOAPnuke was used to process the raw data, with reads discarded if the reads contained adapters or uncalled bases, had a mean Phred below 15, or lacked an exact constant-primer or identifier match. COPE v1.2.5 was used to merge high-quality paired reads, and clonotypes were defined as unique nucleotide sequences. MiTCR v1.1 was used to align clonotypes to the IMGT TRBV, TRBD and TRBJ reference segments. The analysis included only V-J combinations with a frequency above 0.0001, which together covered 99% to 99.2% of the repertoires. A TCS score was defined as the ratio of F50 (clonal expansion) to E x V (chaos), with BLOSUM62-based TCRdist applied between CDR3 peptides within each V-J. Welch's t-statistics and random forest reduced 514 V-J features to roughly 13, which were used in a naive Bayes classifier (R e1071). Thyroid-blood repertoire similarity was quantified with the Morisita-Horn index. TCRdb took the public reads, trimmed them with fastp at Q25, ran MiXCR for clone calling and kept in-frame beta chains. Every distinct CDR3 protein forms one entry, paired with its most common genes and DNA. V and J calls and clone size were set by TCRdb, not the authors. The sample table lists nearly 750,000 distinct CDR3 sequences, approximately 36% of them with a count of one. The ten largest clones take up more than 25% of the sample.

These data are taken from a study of T cells in Graves' hyperthyroidism and ophthalmopathy (dated by TCRdb to about 2019). Turning to the overall study: Peripheral blood samples were taken at initial diagnosis, before any treatment was given. A discovery cohort of about a hundred patients, roughly 45 with Graves' ophthalmopathy and 55 to 60 with stable Graves' hyperthyroidism, was used to find distinguishing TCR V-J signatures. Whether ophthalmopathy could be predicted prospectively was tested in an independent validation cohort made up of fewer than 20 hyperthyroidism patients plus 17 patients who later progressed to ophthalmopathy. The approximately 100 discovery patients were randomly divided into training and test sets at a 7:3 ratio. Thyroid tissue and blood T-cell repertoires from six Graves' hyperthyroidism patients were also compared in the study. Following sampling, methimazole starting at 30 mg daily was given to hyperthyroidism patients, and high-dose intravenous methylprednisolone was given to ophthalmopathy patients. TCR Vbeta CDR3 sequencing of 130 to 150 peripheral blood samples (more than 40 ophthalmopathy, 75 hyperthyroidism and roughly 17 progressor patients) is reported in the paper.

A patient counted as having stable Graves' hyperthyroidism if no progression to ophthalmopathy occurred over 18 months of follow-up. The hyperthyroidism patients were between 18 and 65 years old and newly diagnosed, with a disease duration of less than 2 months. The study excluded patients with uncontrolled infections, other autoimmune diseases, pregnancy or lactation. Diagnoses were established on the basis of clinical symptoms, serum thyroxine and TRAb, thyroid ultrasound, and orbital computed tomography. PBMCs were separated from 8 to 10 ml of fresh peripheral blood using Ficoll-Paque density gradient centrifugation. Total RNA was extracted using Trizol reagent, and RNA quality was assessed on an Agilent 2100 Bioanalyzer. Overall study results and their limits: In validation, progression to ophthalmopathy was predicted by the model with 65% to 71% sensitivity and nearly 75% specificity, a median of roughly 6 months before onset. In cross-validation, a model built on a 13 V-J signature told ophthalmopathy apart from stable hyperthyroidism with approximately 90% sensitivity and 81% to 82% specificity, and in testing the same model reached 80%/75%. Sample size was not statistically predetermined, and investigators were not blinded to group allocation. Most expanded thyroid clonotypes (frequency above 0.001) were also detected in blood, suggesting blood repertoires may reflect thyroid immune responses.

From cysteine to phenylalanine, the CDR3 is 16 amino acids long. Only CDR3 DNA remains: 48 bases, in frame from the first base. From V the trimming removes 0 bases and from J it removes 0 bases, while the gene matches leave 4 bases of the junction unaccounted for. Sequences LGHNT (CDR1) and FRNRAP (CDR2) are obtained from the germline V gene. The sequenced material came from blood. This receptor was taken from a woman between 35 and 50 years old with Graves' hyperthyroidism. The sequence joins TRBV12-5 to TRBJ1-1; 7 bases in between match TRBD1. This receptor has the CDR3 CASGLVRGGLNTEAFF. The nucleotide sequence reads TGTGCTAGTGGTTTGGTCAGGGGGGGATTGAACACTGAAGCTTTCTTT.